These T cell receptor beta chains were read from a single sample in a study of blood T cell repertoires in COVID-19. Assay used: immunoSEQ multiplex PCR; TCRdb lists only in-frame clones, some missing. Here the sample spans about 150,000 clones, more than 85% being singletons. What was sequenced was peripheral blood. The receptors shown here come from a man aged 45-65 years with acute or convalescent COVID-19. CDR3s include the opening cysteine and the closing phenylalanine or tryptophan. The order of the fields is V gene, J gene, D gene, CDR3 protein. A D gene is named only where the DNA matches it firmly.

>TRBV28|TRBJ1-2|TRBD1
CASSWGQSNYGYTF
>TRBV6-1|TRBJ1-5|-
CASSERVRNQPQHF
>TRBV19|TRBJ2-3|TRBD1
CASSFRRGPSDTQYF
>TRBV7-2|TRBJ2-7|TRBD1
CASSFGQGSYEQYF
>TRBV19|TRBJ1-2|TRBD1
CASNRGGYGYTF
>TRBV7-9|TRBJ2-3|TRBD2
CASSHGLAGSDTQYF
>TRBV20-1|TRBJ1-4|-
CSAPRGEKLFF
>TRBV2|TRBJ2-1|TRBD2
CASSSSPAGSSYNEQFF
>TRBV28|TRBJ1-2|-
CASSFRRGYGYTF
>TRBV24-1|TRBJ1-2|-
CATSEQGRDGYTF
>TRBV7-9|TRBJ1-2|-
CASGSGPYGYTF
>TRBV7-3|TRBJ2-3|-
CASSLGPSPDTQYF
>TRBV18|TRBJ2-3|-
CASSPYTFGNTDTQYF
>TRBV2|TRBJ2-5|-
CASGNGREETQYF
>TRBV2|TRBJ1-4|TRBD1
CASSENRGPVKLFF
>TRBV28|TRBJ1-2|-
CASSLRGGRASYTF
>TRBV19|TRBJ2-1|TRBD2
CASSIAGRGGEQFF
>TRBV6-1|TRBJ2-7|TRBD2
CASSVSLAGVGDASHEQYF
>TRBV27|TRBJ1-2|TRBD1
CASSLSAPRTGTNYGYTF
>TRBV27|TRBJ2-5|TRBD2
CASSLKASGSNRKTQYF
>TRBV19|TRBJ1-5|-
CASSIVAAQPQHF
>TRBV7-2|TRBJ2-7|-
CASSLASSYEQYF
>TRBV9|TRBJ1-6|-
CASSVGPLRDSPLHF
>TRBV5-8|TRBJ2-7|TRBD2
CASSFTSGPSYEQYF
>TRBV2|TRBJ2-1|TRBD2
CASSDSLAGAGNEQFF
>TRBV28|TRBJ1-2|TRBD1
CASSLGQGARYGYTF
>TRBV5-6|TRBJ2-1|TRBD2
CASSPRLAGLNEQFF
>TRBV6-4|TRBJ1-2|-
CASSDGSGYTF
>TRBV7-9|TRBJ1-1|-
CASSLGQNTEAFF
>TRBV18|TRBJ2-7|-
CASSPSGFRDEQYF
>TRBV5-1|TRBJ1-1|-
CASSLRQENTEAFF
>TRBV2|TRBJ1-1|-
CASGGQGDTEAFF
>TRBV6-1|TRBJ2-2|TRBD2
CASSEILGAGANTGELFF
>TRBV28|TRBJ2-3|TRBD2
CASSPRGGRNTQYF
>TRBV28|TRBJ1-1|-
CASSLSRVDTEAFF
>TRBV6-1|TRBJ1-3|-
CASSEREFTGNTIYF
>TRBV5-1|TRBJ2-2|TRBD2
CASFSGMSTGELFF
>TRBV7-2|TRBJ2-7|TRBD2
CASSLGPSGDGSEQYF
>TRBV4-1|TRBJ2-5|TRBD1
CASSQAPQGAGETQYF
>TRBV19|TRBJ1-4|TRBD1
CASSATGTGISDVTNEKLFF
>TRBV5-1|TRBJ2-7|-
CASSPRAGSYEQYF
>TRBV28|TRBJ1-2|-
CASSTGHTNYGYTF
>TRBV10-1|TRBJ2-1|-
CARDREVSNEQFF
>TRBV4-2|TRBJ1-5|-
CASSQTEEQPQHF
>TRBV7-2|TRBJ1-6|-
CASSLEQNNSPLHF
>TRBV19|TRBJ1-1|-
CASTPGLGGNTEAFF
>TRBV7-9|TRBJ1-2|-
CASSFQMEGYTF
>TRBV6-6|TRBJ1-6|TRBD1
CASSDRDNSPLHF
>TRBV18|TRBJ1-1|-
CASSRSTGYTEAFF
>TRBV2|TRBJ2-3|TRBD1
CASSTGVGTDTQYF
>TRBV5-1|TRBJ2-1|-
CASSPSGSNEQFF
>TRBV5-1|TRBJ2-7|-
CASSRQEGPYEQYF
>TRBV18|TRBJ2-3|-
CASSRTATDTQYF
>TRBV21-1|TRBJ2-1|-
CASSLGGWRGQFF
>TRBV4-1|TRBJ1-5|TRBD1
CASSSGTDKRQPQHF